This T cell receptor (beta chain) was recovered during a study of metastatic and nonmetastatic thyroid tumors. CDR3 length: 14 residues. The germline V gene encodes CDR1 ENHRY and CDR2 SYGVKD. With 3 bases clipped from V and 5 bases from J, the junction kept 4 bases outside the gene matches. Patients had received no treatment of any kind before thyroid surgery. TCRdb recomputed clones from the PCR reads via MiXCR. The table lists approximately 25,000 clones, about an eighth of them singletons. This clone was observed many times. The sequence came from a female donor with papillary thyroid cancer or a benign thyroid nodule (not recorded which). Some clones in this sample may be carry-over from other donors' samples. This rearrangement joins TRBV10-3 to TRBJ1-5; TRBD1 agrees at 7 bases. Sequencing was done on a sample of blood. This CDR3 is CAISEEGGHQPQHF. CDR3 nucleotides: TGTGCCATCAGTGAAGAAGGGGGCCATCAGCCCCAGCATTTT.